This entry concerns a single T cell receptor beta chain. Its antigen is still unknown. The data are from a study of cytomegalovirus exposure and HLA in healthy donors. Study-wide findings and caveats: An analysis that came later showed most CMV-associated TCR beta chains appearing HLA-restricted. Reportedly, fewer N-insertions than the roughly 700-donor mean appeared in an Asian-associated ancestry cluster in a later analysis.

CDR3 length equals 14 residues. Germline assignment: CDR1 SGHDT and CDR2 YYEEEE. Trimming left V 0 bases short and J 5 bases short, with 11 bases between. Among the donors, all were healthy bone marrow donors. The PCR had 60 Vbeta and 13 Jbeta primers. The table came from immunoSEQ multiplex PCR; TCRdb's copy has only in-frame clones and leaves some out. The sample has about 140,000 clones, 80% to 85% seen once. This clonotype was obtained from a male donor in good health and CMV-seropositive. The chain carries TRBV5-6 and TRBJ1-1, with D possibly being TRBD1 (5 bases). The material sequenced was PBMCs. The CDR3 is CASSLEAGNTEAFF. CDR3 nucleotides: TGTGCCAGCAGCTTGGAGGCAGGGAATACTGAAGCTTTCTTT.